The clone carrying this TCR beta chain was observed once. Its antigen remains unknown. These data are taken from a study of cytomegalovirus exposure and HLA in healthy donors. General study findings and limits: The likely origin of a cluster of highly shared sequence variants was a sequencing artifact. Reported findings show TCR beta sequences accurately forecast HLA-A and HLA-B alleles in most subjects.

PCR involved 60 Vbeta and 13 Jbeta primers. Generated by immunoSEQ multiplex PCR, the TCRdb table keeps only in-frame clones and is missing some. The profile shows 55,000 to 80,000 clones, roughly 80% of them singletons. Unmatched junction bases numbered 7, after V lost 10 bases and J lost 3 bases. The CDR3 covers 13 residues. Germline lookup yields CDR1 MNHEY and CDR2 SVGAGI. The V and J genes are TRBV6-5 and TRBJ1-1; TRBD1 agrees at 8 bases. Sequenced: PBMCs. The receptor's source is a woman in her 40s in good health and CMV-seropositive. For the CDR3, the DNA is TGTGCCACCCAGGGGGCGGGGGACACTGAAGCTTTCTTT. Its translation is CATQGAGDTEAFF.